This paragraph reports one TCR beta chain. The antigen is not known. Using immunoSEQ multiplex PCR, the repertoire was profiled, and TCRdb retains in-frame clones only, with some absent. The sample includes about 98,000 clones, approximately 90% of them seen just once. The sample is drawn from a study of OX40 agonist ivuxolimab in advanced cancers. Study-level findings and limits: Averaged across samples, CD8+ T cells carried more expanded clones than CD4+ did.

V was trimmed by 2 bases and J by 5 bases, leaving 12 bases between them. Germline lookup yields CDR1 MNHEY and CDR2 SVGAGI. The CDR3 runs to 14 residues. The sample consisted of CD4+ or CD8+ T cells sorted from blood, taken in a trial of the OX40 agonist ivuxolimab. This clonotype was sampled from an adult with an advanced solid tumor such as melanoma, head and neck, liver or kidney cancer. The chain combines TRBV6-5 with TRBJ1-2, with D maybe TRBD1 (5 bases). The chain's CDR3 is CASSYKGSLYGYTF. The CDR3 DNA follows: TGTGCCAGCAGTTACAAGGGGAGTCTATATGGCTACACCTTC.